The source of this T cell receptor (beta chain) is a study of blood T cell repertoires in COVID-19. The table came from immunoSEQ multiplex PCR; TCRdb's copy has only in-frame clones and leaves some out. Of around 150,000 clones listed, about 88% are singletons. The source is a human donor with COVID-19, enrolled during active disease. The donor label of this sample is uncertain. The sequencing input was peripheral blood.

This chain's CDR3 is CASSRLAGGNNEQFF. In DNA form, the CDR3 reads TGTGCCAGCAGCCGACTAGCGGGGGGTAACAATGAGCAGTTCTTC. The chain combines TRBV11-2 with TRBJ2-1, with TRBD2 matching 13 bases. The CDR3 has 15 amino acids. The V gene end was trimmed by 5 bases and the J gene end by 5 bases; junction bases not matched to a gene: 3. Germline CDR1 SGHAT, CDR2 FQNNGV.